These 29 T cell receptor beta chains originate from one sample sequenced in a study of cytomegalovirus exposure and HLA in healthy donors. It was with 60 Vbeta and 13 Jbeta primers that the PCR ran. Here immunoSEQ multiplex PCR was the method, and the copy in TCRdb shows in-frame clones only, minus some. The sample has about 84,000 clones, 63% seen once. Material for sequencing was PBMCs. These receptors originate from a woman in her 40s in good health and CMV-seropositive.

The V and J genes are TRBV7-3 and TRBJ2-2; the D gene is possibly TRBD2 (6 bases). CDR3 size: 12 residues. V lost 5 bases and J 8 bases, leaving 9 bases between the germline ends. Germline V gene data show CDR1 as SGHTA and CDR2 as FQGTGA. DNA for the CDR3: TGTGCCAGCAGCGCCGGACTAGGGGAGCTGTTTTTT. This translates into CASSAGLGELFF.

This sequence joins TRBV29-1 and TRBJ2-4, with D tentatively TRBD1 (5 bases). CDR3 size: 11 residues. Per germline, CDR1 SQVTM and CDR2 ANQGSEA. V lost 2 bases and J lost 7, with 6 bases in between. CDR3 nucleotides: TGCAGCGTTGAAAGGGGTAACATTCAGTACTTC. This translates into CSVERGNIQYF.

The chain recombines TRBV10-2 with TRBJ1-1, with 10 bases fitting TRBD1. The V segment lost 4 bases and the J segment 5 bases; nucleotides outside the gene matches: 7. Germline CDR1 reads WSHSY; CDR2 reads SAAADI. CDR3 length: 15 amino acids. In DNA, the CDR3 is TGCGCCAGCAGTGGACAGGGGGCAGGTTTAACTGAAGCTTTCTTT. It codes for CASSGQGAGLTEAFF.

CDR3 loop: CASSSRRGLDTEAFF. DNA for the CDR3: TGTGCCAGCTCCTCTAGGCGGGGGTTAGACACTGAAGCTTTCTTT. V gene TRBV18 combines with J gene TRBJ1-1; perhaps TRBD1 as D (5 bases). The CDR3 extends over 15 amino acids. Trimming stripped 6 bases from V and 3 bases from J, with 17 bases between. The germline gives CDR1 KGHSH, CDR2 LQKENI.

V usage is TRBV29-1 and J usage is TRBJ2-7, with D possibly being TRBD2 (5 bases). CDR3 size: 11 residues. From germline, CDR1 is SQVTM and CDR2 ANQGSEA. The V gene lost 7 bases and the J gene lost 7 bases, with 14 bases spanning the gap. CDR3 DNA: TGCAGCGCCCGACTAAACCAAGAGCAGTACTTC. The encoded protein is CSARLNQEQYF.

This chain uses TRBV7-9 with TRBJ2-7; possible D gene TRBD1, 6 bases. The germline V and J ends were trimmed by 5 bases and 5 bases, with 16 bases remaining between them. The CDR3 is made up of 14 amino acids. Germline V gives CDR1 SEHNR, CDR2 FQNEAQ (reference sequence). The CDR3 loop is CASSQVGAGNEQYF. DNA of the CDR3: TGTGCCAGCAGCCAGGTGGGGGCAGGGAACGAGCAGTACTTC.

The rearrangement uses TRBV2 and TRBJ1-1; D is unresolved. Looked up from germline, CDR1 is SNHLY and CDR2 is FYNNEI. V was shortened by 7 bases and J by 4 bases, with 16 bases between the two germline ends. The CDR3 runs to 14 residues. The CDR3 is CASNVGEGITEAFF. In DNA form, the CDR3 reads TGTGCCAGCAATGTGGGAGAAGGGATCACTGAAGCTTTCTTT.

This clone turned up a few times. Other DNA sequences of this sample code for an identical CDR3. This chain joins TRBV28 and TRBJ1-1; no definite D call. Between the trimmed V and J ends, which lost 6 bases and 1 base, there was a span of 9 bases. The CDR3 totals 13 residues. CDR1 is MDHEN, CDR2 SYDVKM, per germline. DNA for the CDR3: TGTGCCAGCAGAGAGGTAGAGAACACTGAAGCTTTCTTT. Protein: CASREVENTEAFF.

This chain connects TRBV19 to TRBJ2-1, with 11 bases matching TRBD2. The germline gives CDR1 LNHDA, CDR2 SQIVND (reference sequence). The V gene end was trimmed by 8 bases and the J gene end by 7 bases; junction bases not matched to a gene: 10. The length of the CDR3 is 15 residues. The CDR3 protein is CASALIAGGSNEQFF. In nucleotides, the CDR3 is TGTGCCAGTGCCCTGATAGCGGGAGGGTCTAATGAGCAGTTCTTC. Filled out from reference TRBV19 and TRBJ2-1, the complete variable domain reads DGGITQSPKYLFRKEGQNVTLSCEQNLNHDAMYWYRQDPGQGLRLIYYSQIVNDFQKGDIAEGYSVSREKKESFPLTVTSAQKNPTAFYLCASALIAGGSNEQFFGPGTRLTVL.

The J gene is TRBJ1-2, the V gene TRBV6-1; tentative D call: TRBD1 (5 bases). The CDR3 extends over 15 amino acids. The ends were cut back, 6 bases at V and 4 bases at J, with 18 bases in the middle. The V gene's germline CDR1 is MNHNS and CDR2 SASEGT. The CDR3 here is CASRTRPGGGYGYTF. The CDR3 nucleotides read TGTGCCAGCAGAACCCGTCCCGGGGGTGGCTATGGCTACACCTTC.

The V gene is TRBV25-1, the J gene TRBJ2-7, with TRBD1 matching 9 bases. This CDR3 is 14 amino acids long. The germline V gene has CDR1 MGHDK and CDR2 SYGVNS. V dropped 4 bases and J dropped 2; count of bases not matched to a gene: 3. CDR3 residues: CASSARQGAYEQYF. CDR3 bases: TGTGCCAGCAGTGCCCGACAGGGGGCCTACGAGCAGTACTTC.

The gene calls are TRBV28 and TRBJ2-7; a weak D match, TRBD2 (5 bases). V dropped 8 bases and J dropped 7 bases, with 21 bases sitting between them. Germline V gene lookup returns CDR1 MDHEN and CDR2 SYDVKM. CDR3 length equals 14 residues. For the CDR3, the DNA is TGTGCCAGCGAGGACTGGCGCGGAGGCAGGGAGCAGTACTTC. Its protein product is CASEDWRGGREQYF. Supplemented by reference TRBV28 and TRBJ2-7, the full variable domain reads DVKVTQSSRYLVKRTGEKVFLECVQDMDHENMFWYRQDPGLGLRLIYFSYDVKMKEKGDIPEGYSVSREKKERFSLILESASTNQTSMYLCASEDWRGGREQYFGPGTRLTVT.

The rearrangement uses TRBV6-7 and TRBJ2-6, with TRBD1 identical over 8 bases. TRBV6-7 is marked as an open reading frame, function uncertain. The CDR3 runs 18 residues. V lost 6 bases, J lost 0 bases, and 10 bases stayed unmatched. CDR3: CASSPWGQACSGANVLTF. The CDR3 DNA follows: TGTGCCAGCAGCCCTTGGGGACAGGCGTGCTCTGGGGCCAACGTCCTGACTTTC.

J is TRBJ2-7 and V is TRBV18; 8 nucleotides match TRBD1. Germline values: CDR1 KGHSH, CDR2 LQKENI. The CDR3 sequence is 17 residues long. Losses at the gene ends were 6 bases for V and 1 base for J; bases not matched to a gene: 14. Written as DNA, the CDR3 is TGTGCCAGCTCTCTCTTCGTAACGACAGGGGATTCCTACGAGCAGTACTTC. Amino acid sequence: CASSLFVTTGDSYEQYF.

This clone occurred a few times. V is TRBV5-4 and J is TRBJ1-2; 10 nucleotides match TRBD1. Germline V gives CDR1 SGHNT, CDR2 YYREEE (reference sequence). Losses at the gene ends were 0 bases for V and 6 bases for J; bases not matched to a gene: 5. The CDR3 is made up of 15 amino acids. CDR3 coding DNA: TGTGCCAGCAGCTTGGTAGTGGGACAGGGGAATGGCTACACCTTC. Translating gives CASSLVVGQGNGYTF.

This clone has just a few counts. This chain links TRBV7-9 with TRBJ1-1; weak D call: TRBD1 (6 bases). Germline CDR1 reads SEHNR; CDR2 reads FQNEAQ (reference sequence). This CDR3 has 13 amino acids. Trimming took off 8 bases at V and 5 bases at J, with 15 bases between the two ends. The CDR3 sequence is CASLRGGRTEAFF. The DNA of the CDR3 is TGTGCCAGCTTAAGGGGGGGCAGGACTGAAGCTTTCTTT.

The chain combines TRBV7-9 with TRBJ2-1; TRBD2 aligns across 8 bases. CDR1 and CDR2 (germline): SEHNR, FQNEAQ (reference sequence). V lost 11 bases to trimming and J lost 7 bases; unmatched junction nucleotides: 7. The CDR3 covers 12 residues. The CDR3 loop reads CAGRGEGNEQFF. The CDR3 coding sequence is TGTGCCGGGCGGGGGGAAGGAAATGAGCAGTTCTTC.

The chain employs TRBV4-1 and TRBJ1-3; D ambiguous. This CDR3 contains 15 residues. Germline V lookup: CDR1 MGHRA, CDR2 YSYEKL. V gave up 1 base and J gave up 0 bases, with 7 bases separating them. The CDR3 nucleotides are TGCGCCAGCAGCCAAGTGGGCAGCTCTGGAAACACCATATATTTT. It is translated as CASSQVGSSGNTIYF.

The CDR3 nucleotides read TGTGCCAGCAGCGCAGGACTAGTCAACGAGCAGTACTTC. Translated, it gives CASSAGLVNEQYF. The V call is TRBV9, the J call TRBJ2-7, with 7 positions matching TRBD2. The CDR3 sequence is 13 residues long. Trimming cost V 3 bases and J 5 bases; bases outside gene matches: 5. The germline V gene has CDR1 SGDLS and CDR2 YYNGEE.

V is TRBV7-2 and J is TRBJ2-2; 9 positions match TRBD2. Germline V CDR1 and CDR2: SGHTA, FQGNSA. V shed 6 bases and J 1 base; nucleotides not matched to a gene: 15. The CDR3 is 19 residues long. CDR3 residues: CASRTSRAGGPWNTGELFF. CDR3 nucleotide sequence: TGTGCCAGCAGAACCTCTAGAGCGGGAGGCCCATGGAACACCGGGGAGCTGTTTTTT.

This clone has only a few counts. The chain couples TRBV2 to TRBJ2-5; 12 bases agree with TRBD2. Germline CDR1 SNHLY, CDR2 FYNNEI. The CDR3 is 16 amino acids. V was clipped by 6 bases and J by 5 bases; unmatched bases: 10. CDR3 residues: CASRKRPTSGSETQYF. The CDR3 DNA reads as TGTGCCAGCAGAAAACGGCCGACTAGCGGGAGTGAGACCCAGTACTTC.

The chain links TRBV7-9 to TRBJ1-1; no firm D call. Trimming pared 3 bases from V and 7 bases from J, leaving 9 bases between. From germline, CDR1 is SEHNR and CDR2 FQNEAQ (reference sequence). The CDR3 has 12 residues. CDR3 sequence: CASSFVTVEAFF. As DNA, the CDR3 is TGTGCCAGCAGCTTTGTAACAGTTGAAGCTTTCTTT. Complete variable domain (other parts from reference TRBV7-9 and TRBJ1-1): DTGVSQNPRHKITKRGQNVTFRCDPISEHNRLYWYRQTLGQGPEFLTYFQNEAQLEKSRLLSDRFSAERPKGSFSTLEIQRTEQGDSAMYLCASSFVTVEAFFGQGTRLTVV.

The chain combines TRBV2 with TRBJ1-2; D uncertain. The V and J ends lost 0 bases and 5 bases respectively, with 7 bases between them. Germline V gene data show CDR1 as SNHLY and CDR2 as FYNNEI. CDR3 length: 13 amino acids. The CDR3 coding sequence is TGTGCCAGCAGTGAAGCCGGAGCTTATGGCTACACCTTC. It specifies CASSEAGAYGYTF.

This chain uses TRBV5-4 with TRBJ1-2; 8 nucleotides line up with TRBD1. This CDR3 spans 15 amino acids. V lost 2 bases to trimming and J lost 5 bases; unmatched junction nucleotides: 8. Germline V gene lookup returns CDR1 SGHNT and CDR2 YYREEE (reference sequence). This CDR3 is CASSFRTGMEYGYTF. CDR3 nucleotide sequence: TGTGCCAGCAGCTTCCGGACAGGGATGGAATATGGCTACACCTTC.

The chain links TRBV6-1 to TRBJ1-5; possibly TRBD1 for D (5 bases). The CDR3 loop spans 11 amino acids. Germline V gene data show CDR1 as MNHNS and CDR2 as SASEGT. Trimming stripped 8 bases from V and 11 bases from J, with 13 bases between. This CDR3 is CASGASRAQHF. In nucleotides, the CDR3 is TGTGCCAGCGGCGCCTCCAGGGCCCAGCATTTT.

The chain is built from TRBV28 and TRBJ2-4; D possibly corresponds to TRBD1 (5 bases). CDR3 size: 16 residues. Trimming took 5 bases from V and 1 from J, leaving 15 bases between them. Germline loops: CDR1 MDHEN, CDR2 SYDVKM. The chain's CDR3 is CASSPRARVAKNIQYF. CDR3 DNA: TGTGCCAGCAGTCCCAGGGCCAGGGTGGCCAAAAACATTCAGTACTTC.

V is TRBV9 and J is TRBJ2-5; a weak D match, TRBD2 (6 bases). Germline V CDR1 and CDR2: SGDLS, YYNGEE. V was cut by 0 bases and J by 4 bases, with 10 bases left in between. This CDR3 contains 14 residues. CDR3 sequence reads: CASSVDSGSETQYF. The CDR3 coding sequence is TGTGCCAGCAGCGTAGATAGCGGATCAGAGACCCAGTACTTC. The entire variable domain, with the rest obtained from reference TRBV9 and TRBJ2-5, is as follows: DSGVTQTPKHLITATGQRVTLRCSPRSGDLSVYWYQQSLDQGLQFLIQYYNGEERAKGNILERFSAQQFPDLHSELNLSSLELGDSALYFCASSVDSGSETQYFGPGTRLLVL.

The V call is TRBV15, the J call TRBJ2-1; the match to TRBD1 covers 12 bases. V was pared by 2 bases and J by 8 bases, with 4 bases of the junction left unmatched. The CDR3 loop spans 15 amino acids. The germline CDR1 and CDR2 sequences are LNHNV and YYDKDF (reference sequence). The CDR3 DNA reads TGTGCCACCAGCAGATCGGGACAGGGGGCCTATGAGCAGTTCTTC. It yields the protein CATSRSGQGAYEQFF.

The chain is built from TRBV27 and TRBJ2-7; TRBD1 matches 9 bases. CDR1 and CDR2 from the germline V gene are MNHEY and SMNVEV (reference sequence). CDR3 length equals 15 residues. V lost 0 bases, J lost 0 bases, and 0 bases stayed unmatched. The CDR3 sequence is CASSLSTGGSYEQYF. The CDR3, as DNA: TGTGCCAGCAGTTTATCGACAGGGGGCTCCTACGAGCAGTACTTC.